The 3 T cell receptor beta chains in this list originate from one sample, sequenced in a study of shared clonotypes between healthy human individuals. Generated by immunoSEQ multiplex PCR, the TCRdb table keeps only in-frame clones and is missing some. This table has 2 million to 2.5 million clones, 85% to 95% appearing once. Sequencing used naive CD4+ T cells from PBMCs. The sample's subset: CD45RA+ positively selected. The receptors here all came from a man between 18 and 29 years old in good health. Some clones in this sample may be carry-over from other donors' samples.

The chain links TRBV18 to TRBJ2-2; D gene unclear. Trimming removed 2 bases at V and 0 bases at J, with 7 bases between. CDR1 and CDR2 from the germline V gene are KGHSH and LQKENI. The CDR3 has 15 residues. The CDR3 nucleotides read TGTGCCAGCTCACCAGGGAAATCGAACACCGGGGAGCTGTTTTTT. Translated: CASSPGKSNTGELFF.

This rearrangement joins TRBV11-3 to TRBJ2-2; D gene uncertain. This CDR3 contains 14 residues. V was shortened by 5 bases and J by 7 bases, with 14 bases between the two germline ends. CDR1 and CDR2 from the germline V gene are SGHNT and YENEEA. The CDR3 DNA sequence: TGTGCCAGCAGCAGGACGGGTTTTGGCGGGGAGCTGTTTTTT. Translated: CASSRTGFGGELFF.

CDR3 coding DNA: TGTGCCAGCAGCCAAAATTGGGACCTAAGCTCCTACAATGAGCAGTTCTTC. As protein: CASSQNWDLSSYNEQFF. The V call is TRBV7-9, the J call TRBJ2-1, with D perhaps being TRBD1 or TRBD2 (5 bases each). Germline V gives CDR1 SEHNR, CDR2 FQNEAQ (reference sequence). Trimming shortened V by 5 bases and J by 0 bases, and 17 bases separated the two germline ends. The CDR3 sequence is 17 residues long.